This T cell receptor beta chain appears in the sequencing data of a study of blood T cell repertoires in COVID-19. Clones were read by immunoSEQ multiplex PCR, and TCRdb kept only the in-frame ones, dropping some. Of fewer than 120,000 clones in the sample, 72% were seen once. The CDR3 is 14 residues long. Germline-derived CDR1 and CDR2 are SGHVS and FQNEAQ. V gave up 5 bases and J gave up 8 bases, with 18 bases separating them. This chain joins TRBV7-8 and TRBJ1-2; D may be TRBD1 (6 bases). Source material: peripheral blood. This sequence originates from a woman aged 55-70 years with acute or convalescent COVID-19. CDR3: CASSRGTGSRGYTF. In DNA, the CDR3 is TGTGCCAGCAGCCGGGGTACAGGGAGCAGAGGCTACACCTTC.